Here is one T cell receptor (beta chain) with its context. Its target antigen remains unknown. Base qualities are not provided; no much larger clone lies one nucleotide away. The CDR3 regions of human TCRbeta chains were analyzed by immunosequencing. In the authors' own workflow: TCRs in the repertoires were matched against a reference library of SARS-CoV-2-specific TCRs that had been generated with the MIRA antigen-specificity platform. Breadth meant the fraction of unique TCRs that were SARS-CoV-2-associated, whereas depth meant the fraction of total T cells that were SARS-CoV-2-associated. Using the MIRA data, every spike-specific TCR was mapped to the spike region that the TCR reacted to and assigned to either a CD4 or a CD8 class. Log10-transformed breadth and depth values were compared by one-way ANOVA with Sidak's multiple comparisons tests. The table comes from immuneACCESS by way of TCRdb, which keeps in-frame sequences with V and J called. Part of the clones is missing from these tables; in studies checked, under half for an unresolved V gene and the rest for unknown reasons. V and J calls and clone size are copied from that table; D and trimming were computed from the DNA. The sample profile shows about 160,000 clones; around 90% of them were found once. The biggest ten clones account for around 4.5% of the sample.

From the cysteine through the phenylalanine, the CDR3 covers 18 amino acids. The read is trimmed to its CDR3 DNA, 54 bases read in frame from base 1. The germline V gene specifies WSHSY as CDR1 and SAAADI as CDR2. Germline trimming: 6 bases from V, 3 bases from J; junction bases outside gene matches: 9. This record comes from a study of T cell responses to AZD1222 COVID-19 vaccine (dated by TCRdb to the early 2020s). Concerning the study at large: TCR sequencing covered about 230 trial participants: 200 to 220 given two doses of AZD1222 and approximately 26 given two doses of MenACWY control vaccine. Trial participants were enrolled by age into 18-55, 56-69 and 70-plus year subgroups, with 148, 28 and 57 TCR-sequenced participants respectively. On the study overall, not on this receptor specifically: Nearly half of unique spike-specific TCRs reportedly recognized epitopes outside regions mutated in the B.1.351 and B.1.1.7 variants. Most participants were white British and females outnumbered males, and the authors suggested that clonal diversity may have been underestimated. The whole spike protein was spanned by vaccine-associated CD4 TCRs, and dominant responses were seen in regions 160-218 and 743-854. The 56-69-year group was small, and its depth increase did not reach significance, likely because of low power. Conclusions about previously exposed vaccinees are limited, since just 5 or 6 AZD1222 recipients were seropositive for SARS-CoV-2 at baseline. Because no day 14 peak-response samples were available, repertoires were characterized only after the peak T cell response. After two AZD1222 doses, both the breadth and the depth of spike-specific TCRs were significantly higher than at day 0 and than in MenACWY recipients.

In light of the paper, this sample's time point label describes: baseline before first vaccination. The sample's treatment or condition, from its label and the paper: meningococcal conjugate vaccine given as trial control. Samples from vaccinated people were obtained from the UK trials COV001 and COV002, which included a single-blind randomized controlled phase 2/3 trial of AZD1222 (ChAdOx1 nCoV-19) in healthy adults. For TCRbeta chain sequencing, PBMC samples were collected from trial participants at day 0 and at day 28 after the second dose. The sequence links TRBV10-2 to TRBJ2-2; 14 central bases correspond to TRBD2. The starting material was peripheral blood, obtained on day 0 of MenACWY control vaccination. This clonotype originated in an adult in good health. CDR3 protein: CASRGPRLAGGDTGELFF. Read as DNA, the sequence is TGCGCCAGCAGGGGCCCCCGACTAGCGGGAGGGGACACCGGGGAGCTGTTTTTT.